This T cell receptor beta chain was sequenced for a study of T cells in Graves' hyperthyroidism and ophthalmopathy. TCR beta CDR3 regions were amplified from RNA transcripts. HTBI primers were the set used in a first-round RT-PCR of the TCR CDR3. TCRdb re-analysed the multiplex PCR reads in MiXCR, keeping a single row per CDR3 protein. This sample yields more than 500,000 distinct CDR3 sequences, of which roughly 15% are seen a single time; 3.8% belongs to the top ten. This clonotype was seen many times. CDR3 length: 15 amino acids. V was pared by 4 bases and J by 2 bases, with 14 bases between. Germline CDR1 SNHLY, CDR2 FYNNEI.

Material: blood. This chain links TRBV2 with TRBJ1-2; perhaps TRBD1 as D (5 bases). The sequence was collected from a woman in her 30s with Graves' hyperthyroidism. The CDR3 DNA is TGTGCCAGCAGTGTCGGGGGAGGAGTAAACTATGGCTACACCTTC. This translates into CASSVGGGVNYGYTF.